Listed below are T cell receptor beta chains from one sample, sequenced in a study of blood T cells in healthy people across ages. TCRdb reprocessed the 5' RACE reads via MiXCR and lists one record per CDR3 protein. The table includes about 770,000 distinct CDR3 sequences, about 42% detected once. The source material was blood. All receptors come from a man aged 55 to 69 in good health. Each CDR3 is given with its conserved first and last residue. The D gene is left open where the match is weak. Clone size, where shown, is once, few, many, or a class for clones that have expanded.

d_gene	abundance	j_gene	v_gene	CDR3aa	CDR3nt
-	few	TRBJ1-2	TRBV20-1	CQISSNYGYTF	TGTCAGATTTCGTCTAACTATGGCTACACCTTC
TRBD1	-	TRBJ2-4	TRBV5-1	CASSSQGCDIQYF	TGCGCCAGCAGCTCACAGGGGTGTGACATTCAGTACTTC
-	few	TRBJ2-5	TRBV21-1	CASSKGQDQETQYF	TGTGCCAGCAGCAAGGGGCAAGACCAAGAGACCCAGTACTTC
-	-	TRBJ2-1	TRBV2	CASSDNLGSSYNEQFF	TGTGCCAGCAGTGATAATTTGGGGAGCTCCTACAATGAGCAGTTCTTC
-	-	TRBJ2-1	TRBV9	CASSVFPLDEQFF	TGTGCCAGCAGCGTATTTCCCTTAGATGAGCAGTTCTTC
-	few	TRBJ2-7	TRBV10-3	CAISDPSSYEQYF	TGTGCCATCAGTGACCCGAGTTCCTACGAGCAGTACTTC
-	-	TRBJ1-4	TRBV5-1	CASSPGGPSGLEKLFF	TGCGCCAGCAGCCCGGGGGGACCCTCCGGGCTTGAAAAACTGTTTTTT
TRBD1	-	TRBJ2-7	TRBV7-3	CASSRRQGQDEQYF	TGTGCCAGCAGCCGACGACAGGGGCAGGACGAGCAGTACTTC
-	-	TRBJ2-3	TRBV7-6	CASSRNRAVGTQYF	TGTGCCAGCAGCCGGAACAGGGCAGTAGGCACGCAGTATTTT
-	-	TRBJ1-2	TRBV6-5	CASSYWDSRGDGYTF	TGTGCCAGCAGTTACTGGGACTCCCGAGGGGATGGCTACACCTTC
TRBD2	once	TRBJ2-5	TRBV28	CASGGGRRETQYF	TGTGCCAGCGGGGGGGGACGTCGCGAGACCCAGTACTTC
-	many	TRBJ2-6	TRBV4-2	CASSQDDSGANVLTF	TGTGCCAGCAGCCAAGATGACTCTGGGGCCAACGTCCTGACTTTC